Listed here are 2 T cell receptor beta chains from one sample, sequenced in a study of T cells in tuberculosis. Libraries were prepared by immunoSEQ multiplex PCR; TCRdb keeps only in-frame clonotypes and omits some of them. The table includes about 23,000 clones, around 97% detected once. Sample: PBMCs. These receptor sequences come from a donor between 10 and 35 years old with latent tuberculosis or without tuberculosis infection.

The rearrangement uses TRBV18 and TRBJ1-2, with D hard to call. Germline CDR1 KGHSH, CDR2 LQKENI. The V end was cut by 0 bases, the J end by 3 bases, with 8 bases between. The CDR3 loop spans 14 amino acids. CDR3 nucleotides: TGTGCCAGCTCACCACCGAGTGAGTACTATGGCTACACCTTC. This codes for CASSPPSEYYGYTF. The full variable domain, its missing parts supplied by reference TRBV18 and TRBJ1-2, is NAGVMQNPRHLVRRRGQEARLRCSPMKGHSHVYWYRQLPEEGLKFMVYLQKENIIDESGMPKERFSAEFPKEGPSILRIQQVVRGDSAAYFCASSPPSEYYGYTFGSGTRLTVV.

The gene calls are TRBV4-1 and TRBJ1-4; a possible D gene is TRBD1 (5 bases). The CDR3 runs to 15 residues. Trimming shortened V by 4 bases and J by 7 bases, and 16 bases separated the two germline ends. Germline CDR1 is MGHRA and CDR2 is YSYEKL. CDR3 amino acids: CASSRSEGVGEKLFF. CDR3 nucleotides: TGCGCCAGCAGCCGGTCGGAAGGGGTTGGTGAAAAACTGTTTTTT.